These T cell receptor beta chains were read from a single sample in a study of shared clonotypes between healthy human individuals. Sequencing was performed with immunoSEQ multiplex PCR; in TCRdb, only in-frame clones are kept and a portion is missing. The profile shows 450,000 to 550,000 clones, 79% of them singletons. Sequencing was carried out using PBMCs. The receptors originated from a middle-aged woman in good health. Some clones in this sample may be carry-over from other donors' samples. The CDR3 runs from the conserved cysteine through the conserved F or W. The order of the fields is J gene, V gene, clone size, D gene, CDR3 DNA, CDR3 protein. A D gene is named only where the DNA matches it firmly. Size is omitted from some rows. Given values are once, few, many or a class for expanded clones.

TRBJ2-5 | TRBV6-6 | - | - | TGTGCCAGCAGCCCAAGTGAGGGGAAAGAGACCCAGTACTTC | CASSPSEGKETQYF
TRBJ1-4 | TRBV30 | few | TRBD1 | TGTGCCTGGAGTAGGGACAGGGTGGGGAATGAAAAACTGTTTTTT | CAWSRDRVGNEKLFF
TRBJ1-1 | TRBV28 | - | - | TGTGCCAGCAGCCCTGGACCTAGAGGATCGAACACTGAAGCTTTCTTT | CASSPGPRGSNTEAFF
TRBJ1-4 | TRBV25-1 | few | - | TGTGCCAGCAGTGATTCGGGGTTAGCGGAGGAAAAACTGTTTTTT | CASSDSGLAEEKLFF
TRBJ2-1 | TRBV15 | few | - | TGTGCCACCAGCAGAGAGACCGGACGGCTATACAATGAGCAGTTCTTC | CATSRETGRLYNEQFF
TRBJ1-1 | TRBV28 | - | - | TGTGCCAGCAGTAAGCTCGCGACTGGGAACACTGAAGCTTTCTTT | CASSKLATGNTEAFF
TRBJ2-1 | TRBV2 | - | TRBD2 | TGTGCCAGCAGGGGACTAGCGTCCTACAATGAGCAGTTCTTC | CASRGLASYNEQFF
TRBJ2-1 | TRBV7-9 | - | - | TGTGCCAGCAGCTTGACCGGGACGCAGGGAAGTGAGCAGTTCTTC | CASSLTGTQGSEQFF
TRBJ2-3 | TRBV7-2 | - | TRBD2 | TGTGCCAGCAGCCCCCGACTAGCGGAGGGCACAGATACGCAGTATTTT | CASSPRLAEGTDTQYF
TRBJ2-3 | TRBV5-1 | - | - | TGCGCCAGCAGCTTGTCCGCCTATAGCACAGATACGCAGTATTTT | CASSLSAYSTDTQYF
TRBJ1-1 | TRBV29-1 | - | - | TGCAGCGTTGCGAGCATGAACACTGAAGCTTTCTTT | CSVASMNTEAFF
TRBJ2-2 | TRBV13 | - | - | TGTGCCAGCAGCTCCCAGGGATACCAATCCAGGAACACCGGGGAGCTGTTTTTT | CASSSQGYQSRNTGELFF
TRBJ1-1 | TRBV28 | once | - | TGTGCCAGCAGTTTATACCAGGGTGGCACTGAAGCTTTCTTT | CASSLYQGGTEAFF
TRBJ2-7 | TRBV6-1 | few | - | TGTGCCAGCAGTGACAAGGGGTCCCCCTCCGAGCAGTACTTC | CASSDKGSPSEQYF